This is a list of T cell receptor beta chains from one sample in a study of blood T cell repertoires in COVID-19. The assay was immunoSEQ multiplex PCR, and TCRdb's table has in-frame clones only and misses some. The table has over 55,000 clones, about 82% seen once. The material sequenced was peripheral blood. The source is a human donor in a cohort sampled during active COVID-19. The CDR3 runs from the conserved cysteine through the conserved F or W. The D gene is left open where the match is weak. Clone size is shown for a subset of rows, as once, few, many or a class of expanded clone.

CDR3: CASSKARRDWPNQPQHF; DNA: TGTGCCAGCAGCAAAGCGCGAAGAGACTGGCCGAATCAGCCCCAGCATTTT; V: TRBV21-1; size: NA; D: NA; J: TRBJ1-5
CDR3: CASSQSGAGDTQYF; DNA: TGCGCCAGCAGCCAATCCGGGGCGGGGGATACGCAGTATTTT; V: TRBV4-1; size: NA; D: NA; J: TRBJ2-3
CDR3: CATRDAAGRETQYF; DNA: TGTGCCACCAGGGATGCTGCGGGACGGGAGACCCAGTACTTC; V: TRBV24-1; size: NA; D: NA; J: TRBJ2-5
CDR3: CASSLPGGKNTEAFF; DNA: TGTGCCAGCAGCTTGCCAGGGGGCAAGAACACTGAAGCTTTCTTT; V: TRBV11-3; size: NA; D: TRBD1; J: TRBJ1-1
CDR3: CASSYRPGRNYGYTF; DNA: TGTGCCAGCAGTTACCGGCCGGGAAGGAACTATGGCTACACCTTC; V: TRBV6-2/TRBV6-3; size: NA; D: NA; J: TRBJ1-2
CDR3: CASSPREGRDEKLFF; DNA: TGTGCCAGCAGCCCGAGGGAGGGCAGGGATGAAAAACTGTTTTTT; V: TRBV9; size: NA; D: NA; J: TRBJ1-4
CDR3: CASSSRVDNSPLHF; DNA: TGTGCCAGCAGCTCCAGGGTGGATAATTCACCCCTCCACTTT; V: TRBV5-4; size: NA; D: NA; J: TRBJ1-6
CDR3: CASSLASGGYNEQFF; DNA: TGTGCCAGCAGCTTAGCTAGCGGGGGCTACAATGAGCAGTTCTTC; V: TRBV7-9; size: once; D: TRBD2; J: TRBJ2-1
CDR3: CASSLGHTNTEAFF; DNA: TGCGCCAGCAGCCTGGGACACACGAACACTGAAGCTTTCTTT; V: TRBV4-1; size: NA; D: NA; J: TRBJ1-1
CDR3: CAWREDRPNQPQHF; DNA: TGTGCCTGGAGGGAGGACAGACCCAATCAGCCCCAGCATTTT; V: TRBV30; size: NA; D: NA; J: TRBJ1-5
CDR3: CASSQKQGAGGYTF; DNA: TGTGCCAGCAGCCAAAAACAGGGGGCCGGCGGCTACACCTTC; V: TRBV3-1/TRBV3-2; size: NA; D: TRBD1; J: TRBJ1-2